Following are 25 T cell receptor beta chains from one sample sequenced in a study of blood T cell repertoires in COVID-19. Profiling relied on immunoSEQ multiplex PCR, and the TCRdb table lists in-frame clones only, not all of them. The sample includes fewer than 200,000 clones, around 86% of them seen just once. Sequences were obtained from peripheral blood. The receptors were gathered from a man aged 50 or older with active or convalescent COVID-19.

V usage is TRBV5-1 and J usage is TRBJ2-7; D unresolved. The germline V gene encodes CDR1 SGHRS and CDR2 YFSETQ. Trimming took 2 bases from V and 0 from J, leaving 12 bases between them. The CDR3 has 15 residues. The CDR3 nucleotides are TGCGCCAGCAGCTTAGAAGACACGAGCTCCTACGAGCAGTACTTC. Its protein product is CASSLEDTSSYEQYF.

In the case of this clone: At one end, the junction sequence differs from germline, possibly due to a read error. The chain joins TRBV28 to TRBJ1-1; TRBD1 might be the D (6 bases). The CDR3 spans 12 residues. Germline CDR1 and CDR2: MDHEN and SYDVKM. The DNA of the CDR3 is TGTGCCAGCAGCCTTGCGGGGGCCCTAAGAAGGTTT. This sequence encodes CASSLAGALRRF.

The chain combines TRBV11-3 with TRBJ2-2, with 8 nucleotides matching TRBD1. CDR1 and CDR2 (germline): SGHNT, YENEEA. This CDR3 contains 15 residues. J lost 7 bases, V lost 5 bases, and 9 bases had no gene match. The CDR3 region has the DNA TGTGCCAGCAGCCACAAGGACAGGGAAGGCGGGGAGCTGTTTTTT. It codes for CASSHKDREGGELFF.

Only a few counts were recorded for this clone. The genes are TRBV6-5 and TRBJ2-2; the D gene is possibly TRBD2 (5 bases). This CDR3 has 15 residues. Germline V gene lookup returns CDR1 MNHEY and CDR2 SVGAGI. The V gene lost 5 bases and the J gene lost 3 bases, with 13 bases spanning the gap. The CDR3 protein is CASSRELVDTGELFF. Here the CDR3 DNA reads TGTGCCAGCAGTAGGGAACTAGTCGACACCGGGGAGCTGTTTTTT.

This clone appeared a single time. The chain combines TRBV30 with TRBJ2-3, with D tentatively TRBD1 (5 bases). Trimming shortened V by 3 bases and J by 0 bases, and 10 bases separated the two germline ends. From germline, CDR1 is GTSNPN and CDR2 SVGIG (reference sequence). This CDR3 contains 14 residues. CDR3 amino acids: CAWSAGPSTDTQYF. Here the CDR3 DNA reads TGTGCCTGGAGCGCAGGGCCTAGCACAGATACGCAGTATTTT.

This clone was counted once. CDR3 sequence (DNA): TGTGCCAGCAGGGCTGCAGGGCATTGCACCTTC. This sequence encodes CASRAAGHCTF. The chain recombines TRBV2 with TRBJ1-2; D may be TRBD1 (5 bases). This CDR3 comprises 11 residues. Per germline, CDR1 SNHLY and CDR2 FYNNEI. The V and J ends lost 6 bases and 13 bases respectively, with 15 bases between them.

The CDR3 is CASSLGQGDYEQYF. In DNA, the CDR3 is TGCGCCAGCAGCTTGGGACAGGGAGACTACGAGCAGTACTTC. The J gene is TRBJ2-7, the V gene TRBV5-1, with 7 positions matching TRBD1. The CDR3 is made up of 14 amino acids. V trimming: 0 bases; J trimming: 3 bases; junction bases outside the gene matches: 3. Per the germline V gene, CDR1 is SGHRS and CDR2 is YFSETQ.

The genes are TRBV15 and TRBJ1-5; D unresolved. Germline V CDR1 and CDR2: LNHNV, YYDKDF (reference sequence). Trimming took 11 bases from V and 7 from J, leaving 12 bases between them. This CDR3 spans 11 amino acids. This CDR3 is CASGVGQPQHF. The CDR3 bases are TGTGCCTCCGGGGTCGGGCAGCCCCAGCATTTT.

CDR3: CASSTSAGDYEQYF. Here the CDR3 DNA reads TGTGCCAGCAGCACTTCAGCGGGAGACTACGAGCAGTACTTC. The chain has TRBV11-2 and TRBJ2-7, with 8 bases identical to TRBD2. J lost 3 bases, V lost 5 bases, and 6 bases had no gene match. From germline, CDR1 is SGHAT and CDR2 FQNNGV. The CDR3 has 14 residues.

The CDR3 coding sequence is TGTGCCAGCAGTAACCGGGAATCTAACAATGAGCAGTTCTTC. It encodes CASSNRESNNEQFF. This chain links TRBV6-5 with TRBJ2-1, with a tentative D call TRBD2 (5 bases). CDR3 length equals 14 residues. Germline CDR1 is MNHEY and CDR2 is SVGAGI. V lost 5 bases to trimming and J lost 5 bases, with 13 bases between them.

This clone appeared once. V and J are TRBV14 and TRBJ2-1, with TRBD2 matching over 11 bases. Germline trimming cut 3 bases from V and 4 bases from J; bases unmatched to any gene: 5. Per germline, CDR1 SGHDN and CDR2 FVKESK. The CDR3 extends over 16 amino acids. CDR3 residues: CASSQPGLAEYNEQFF. As DNA, the CDR3 is TGTGCCAGCAGCCAGCCGGGACTAGCGGAATACAATGAGCAGTTCTTC.

The chain combines TRBV30 with TRBJ1-6; 9 bases map to TRBD1. This CDR3 comprises 14 residues. After removal of 6 bases from V and 8 bases from J, the junction contained 8 bases not matched to a gene. Germline V gene data show CDR1 as GTSNPN and CDR2 as SVGIG (reference sequence). The CDR3 protein is CACLPGTGYSPLHF. The CDR3 DNA reads as TGTGCCTGCCTGCCCGGGACAGGGTATTCACCCCTCCACTTT.

This chain joins TRBV30 and TRBJ2-3; 7 nucleotides align to TRBD2. Germline assignment: CDR1 GTSNPN and CDR2 SVGIG (reference sequence). CDR3 size: 14 residues. V lost 2 bases to trimming and J lost 1 base; unmatched junction nucleotides: 3. CDR3 sequence (DNA): TGTGCCTGGAGTTGGCGGGAGCGCACAGATACGCAGTATTTT. It specifies CAWSWRERTDTQYF.

In its sample, this clone was seen once. The V and J genes are TRBV20-1 and TRBJ2-1, with TRBD2 matching over 12 bases. The CDR3 totals 15 residues. Germline V CDR1 and CDR2: DFQATT, SNEGSKA (reference sequence). V was pared by 3 bases and J by 7 bases, with 7 bases of the junction left unmatched. The CDR3, as DNA: TGCAGTGCTAGTTACGGGACTAGCGGGTTTAATGAGCAGTTCTTC. Amino acids: CSASYGTSGFNEQFF.

This sequence joins TRBV19 and TRBJ2-3, with no clear D. The CDR3 runs 13 residues. The germline V gene encodes CDR1 LNHDA and CDR2 SQIVND (reference sequence). Deletions cut 10 bases from V and 0 bases from J, with 11 bases between. CDR3 nucleotides: TGTGCCATCCGGGTGGCAAGCACAGATACGCAGTATTTT. As protein: CAIRVASTDTQYF.

The chain employs TRBV7-2 and TRBJ1-2; TRBD1 aligns across 7 bases. The CDR3 loop spans 16 amino acids. V dropped 6 bases and J dropped 1; count of bases not matched to a gene: 11. Germline V gene lookup returns CDR1 SGHTA and CDR2 FQGNSA. The CDR3 sequence is CASRVNAGTDNYGYTF. The CDR3 nucleotides are TGTGCCAGCAGGGTAAACGCCGGGACAGATAACTATGGCTACACCTTC. The whole variable domain, filled in from reference TRBV7-2 and TRBJ1-2, reads GAGVSQSPSNKVTEKGKDVELRCDPISGHTALYWYRQSLGQGLEFLIYFQGNSAPDKSGLPSDRFSAERTGGSVSTLTIQRTQQEDSAVYLCASRVNAGTDNYGYTFGSGTRLTVV.

V gene TRBV5-1 combines with J gene TRBJ2-3; 10 bases agree with TRBD2. Germline V gives CDR1 SGHRS, CDR2 YFSETQ. The CDR3 runs to 18 residues. Germline trimming cut 3 bases from V and 1 base from J; bases unmatched to any gene: 11. The CDR3 DNA is TGCGCCAGCAGCTCGAAACTCCCCGGGACTAGCGGCACAGATACGCAGTATTTT. Amino acids: CASSSKLPGTSGTDTQYF.

The table lists this clone with a few counts. The chain has TRBV18 and TRBJ2-7; unclear D gene. This CDR3 region has 15 residues. Germline CDR1 is KGHSH and CDR2 is LQKENI. Deletions cut 2 bases from V and 2 bases from J, with 13 bases between. DNA for the CDR3: TGTGCCAGCTCACCAAACAGACAACACCCCTACGAGCAGTACTTC. It translates to CASSPNRQHPYEQYF. Combining the CDR3 with reference TRBV18 and TRBJ2-7 gives the whole variable domain NAGVMQNPRHLVRRRGQEARLRCSPMKGHSHVYWYRQLPEEGLKFMVYLQKENIIDESGMPKERFSAEFPKEGPSILRIQQVVRGDSAAYFCASSPNRQHPYEQYFGPGTRLTVT.

The chain combines TRBV19 with TRBJ1-2; D remains unclear. Looked up from germline, CDR1 is LNHDA and CDR2 is SQIVND (reference sequence). The CDR3 is 14 amino acids. V dropped 3 bases and J dropped 4 bases, with 12 bases sitting between them. CDR3 in DNA: TGTGCCAGTAGTATTGATATCGCGGGCTATGGCTACACCTTC. This codes for CASSIDIAGYGYTF.

This chain connects TRBV7-2 to TRBJ2-3, with 10 bases fitting TRBD2. This CDR3 is built from 16 residues. Germline CDR1 SGHTA, CDR2 FQGNSA. The V segment lost 1 base and the J segment 5 bases; nucleotides outside the gene matches: 6. The CDR3 region has the DNA TGTGCCAGCAGCTTAGATCCTAGCGGGGGTGGAGATACGCAGTATTTT. Protein: CASSLDPSGGGDTQYF.

Written as DNA, the CDR3 is TGCGCCAGCAGCAAAGACGGTGGGAGAGATTCACCCCTCCACTTT. Translated, it gives CASSKDGGRDSPLHF. The V and J genes are TRBV5-1 and TRBJ1-6; D remains unclear. Trimming shortened V by 4 bases and J by 8 bases, and 16 bases separated the two germline ends. The germline V gene encodes CDR1 SGHRS and CDR2 YFSETQ. The CDR3 runs to 15 residues.

This clone appeared a single time. The chain links TRBV29-1 to TRBJ1-4; D is perhaps TRBD1 (5 bases). The CDR3 consists of 11 residues. The V and J ends lost 4 bases and 12 bases respectively, with 12 bases between them. CDR1 SQVTM and CDR2 ANQGSEA come from the germline V gene. CDR3 DNA: TGCAGCGTTGCTGGGGAAGGGGAACTGTTTTTT. Protein product: CSVAGEGELFF.

The genes are TRBV4-2 and TRBJ1-5; 8 bases are a match to TRBD1. Germline V gene lookup returns CDR1 LGHNA and CDR2 YNFKEQ. Trimming at V came to 4 bases and at J to 6 bases, leaving 5 bases not matched to a gene. The CDR3 is 14 amino acids. CDR3: CASSLQGEAQPQHF. In nucleotides, the CDR3 is TGTGCCAGCAGCCTACAGGGGGAGGCTCAGCCCCAGCATTTT.

The table lists this clone with many counts. The chain has TRBV28 and TRBJ2-3; TRBD2 matches 8 bases. V gave up 8 bases and J gave up 3 bases; unmatched junction bases: 7. Germline loops: CDR1 MDHEN, CDR2 SYDVKM. The CDR3 runs to 14 residues. Here the CDR3 reads CASELGGGTDTQYF. CDR3 sequence (DNA): TGTGCCAGCGAACTTGGCGGGGGGACAGATACGCAGTATTTT.

The chain has TRBV6-5 and TRBJ1-2, with D maybe TRBD1 (5 bases). This CDR3 contains 13 residues. Looked up from germline, CDR1 is MNHEY and CDR2 is SVGAGI. Trimming removed 10 bases at V and 4 bases at J, with 16 bases between. The CDR3 coding sequence is TGTGCCACCAGAGATGGGGGGAGCTATGGCTACACCTTC. It encodes CATRDGGSYGYTF.